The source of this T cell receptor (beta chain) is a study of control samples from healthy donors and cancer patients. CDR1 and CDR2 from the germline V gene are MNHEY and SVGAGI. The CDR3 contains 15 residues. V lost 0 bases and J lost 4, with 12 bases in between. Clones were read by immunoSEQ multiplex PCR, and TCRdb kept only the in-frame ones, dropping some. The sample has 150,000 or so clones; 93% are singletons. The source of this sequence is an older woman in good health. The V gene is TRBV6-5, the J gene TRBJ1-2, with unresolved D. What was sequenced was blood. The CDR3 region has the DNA TGTGCCAGCAGTTACTCGGCATATCCCCCCTATGGCTACACCTTC. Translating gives CASSYSAYPPYGYTF.